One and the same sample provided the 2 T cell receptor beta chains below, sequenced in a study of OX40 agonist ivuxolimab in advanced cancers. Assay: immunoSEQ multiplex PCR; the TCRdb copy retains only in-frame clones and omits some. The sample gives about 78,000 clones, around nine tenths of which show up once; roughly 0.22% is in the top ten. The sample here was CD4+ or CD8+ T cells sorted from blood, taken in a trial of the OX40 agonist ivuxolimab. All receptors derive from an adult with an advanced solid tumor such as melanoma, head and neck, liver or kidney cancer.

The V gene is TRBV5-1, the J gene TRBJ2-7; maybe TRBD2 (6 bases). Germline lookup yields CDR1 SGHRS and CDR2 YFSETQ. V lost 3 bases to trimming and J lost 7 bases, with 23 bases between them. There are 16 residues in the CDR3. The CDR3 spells CASSSGGGALLREQYF. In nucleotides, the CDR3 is TGCGCCAGCAGCTCAGGAGGAGGGGCCCTCCTACGAGAGCAGTACTTC. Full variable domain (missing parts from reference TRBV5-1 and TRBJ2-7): KAGVTQTPRYLIKTRGQQVTLSCSPISGHRSVSWYQQTPGQGLQFLFEYFSETQRNKGNFPGRFSGRQFSNSRSEMNVSTLELGDSALYLCASSSGGGALLREQYFGPGTRLTVT.

The DNA for the CDR3 is TGTGCCAGCAGTTCAGGGGCCCCGCCCGGGTCCCAGCATTTT. Translating it yields CASSSGAPPGSQHF. The genes are TRBV28 and TRBJ1-5, with D maybe TRBD1 (6 bases). The CDR3 runs 14 residues. Trimming cost V 4 bases and J 11 bases, with 18 bases left between them. Germline CDR1 is MDHEN and CDR2 is SYDVKM.